This TCR beta chain was retrieved from a study of blood T cell repertoires in COVID-19. Method: immunoSEQ multiplex PCR; TCRdb's copy keeps in-frame clones and lacks some. Among approximately 250,000 clones listed, approximately 88% were seen once. The germline CDR1 and CDR2 sequences are SGHRS and YFSETQ. Trimming cost V 4 bases and J 0 bases; bases outside gene matches: 5. This CDR3 region has 16 residues. The sample taken for sequencing was PBMCs or T cells enriched from blood (not recorded which). The V and J genes are TRBV5-1 and TRBJ2-3, with 10 positions matching TRBD2. This receptor was taken from a woman between 35 and 50 years old with acute COVID-19. In nucleotides, the CDR3 is TGCGCCAGCAGCAAGGAACTAGCGGGAAGCACAGATACGCAGTATTTT. It codes for CASSKELAGSTDTQYF.